Detailed here is one TCR beta chain. No antigen is known for it. Produced via immunoSEQ multiplex PCR; TCRdb's table is partial and in-frame only. The sample records about 180,000 clones, approximately 91% being singletons. These data belong to a study of T cell responses to AZD1222 COVID-19 vaccine. Study-wide findings and caveats: There were mostly white British donors and more females than males, and clonal diversity was possibly underestimated. The span of vaccine-associated CD4 TCRs extended across spike, with dominance at 160-218 and 743-854. The study reported that nearly half of spike-specific TCRs target unmutated variant regions.

CDR1 SGHKS and CDR2 YYEKEE come from the germline V gene (reference sequence). The CDR3 has 16 residues. The germline V and J ends were trimmed by 1 base and 2 bases, with 12 bases remaining between them. The clonotype originates from an adult who received the AZD1222 COVID-19 vaccine. The chain couples TRBV5-5 to TRBJ2-2; D possibly uses TRBD1 or TRBD2 (6 bases each). The material sequenced was peripheral blood, taken 28 days after the second AZD1222 dose. The DNA of the CDR3 is TGTGCCAGCAGCTTGTCCGGGGGCCCCAACACCGGGGAGCTGTTTTTT. Translating it yields CASSLSGGPNTGELFF.